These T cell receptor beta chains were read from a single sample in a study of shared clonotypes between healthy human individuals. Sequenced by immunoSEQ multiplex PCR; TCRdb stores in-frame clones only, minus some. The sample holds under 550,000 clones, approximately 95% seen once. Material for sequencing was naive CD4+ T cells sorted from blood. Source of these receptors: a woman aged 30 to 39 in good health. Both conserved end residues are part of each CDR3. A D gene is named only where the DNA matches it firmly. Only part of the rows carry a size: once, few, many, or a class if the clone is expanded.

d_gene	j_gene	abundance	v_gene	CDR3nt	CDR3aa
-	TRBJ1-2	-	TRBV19	TGTGCCAGTAGTATCCTACTTGGCAGCAACAACTATGGCTACACCTTC	CASSILLGSNNYGYTF
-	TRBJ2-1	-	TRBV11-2	TGTGCCAGCAGCTTAACCGCTTACAATGAGCAGTTCTTC	CASSLTAYNEQFF
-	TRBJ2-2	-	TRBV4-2	TGTGCCAGCAGCCAAGCAGAGCGGTCAGACACCGGGGAGCTGTTTTTT	CASSQAERSDTGELFF
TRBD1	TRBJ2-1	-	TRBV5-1	TGCGCCAGCAGCTTGGCCGGGGACAGAACCAATGAGCAGTTCTTC	CASSLAGDRTNEQFF
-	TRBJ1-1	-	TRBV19	TGTGCCAGTAGTATGGGAAAAATATCCTGGGTCGCTGAAGCTTTCTTT	CASSMGKISWVAEAFF
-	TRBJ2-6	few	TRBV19	TGTGCCAGTAGCAGCCTTCAGTCCGCTGGGGCCAACGTCCTGACTTTC	CASSSLQSAGANVLTF
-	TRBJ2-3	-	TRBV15	TGTGCCACCAGCAGAGAGTTACTAGAGCAGTATTTT	CATSRELLEQYF
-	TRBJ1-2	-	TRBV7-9	TGTGCCAGCAGCTTACTCTTCCAGGGGAATGGCTACACCTTC	CASSLLFQGNGYTF
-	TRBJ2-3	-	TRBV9	TGTGCCAGCAGCGTTAACAGGGAGAATACGCAGTATTTT	CASSVNRENTQYF
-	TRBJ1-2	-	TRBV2	TGTGCCAGCAGTGTGGTTGAGGGCTTAGACTATGGCTACACCTTC	CASSVVEGLDYGYTF
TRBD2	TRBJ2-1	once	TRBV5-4	TGTGCCAGCAGCTCAACCGGGACTAGCGGGTACACCTACAATGAGCAGTTCTTC	CASSSTGTSGYTYNEQFF
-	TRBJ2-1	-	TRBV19	TGTGCCAGTAGTATAGATGGCGGGTTCTACAATGAGCAGTTCTTC	CASSIDGGFYNEQFF
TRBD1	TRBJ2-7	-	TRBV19	TGTGCCAGTAGCCAAGGGACAGGGGGTCAGTACGAGCAGTACTTC	CASSQGTGGQYEQYF
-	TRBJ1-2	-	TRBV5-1	TGCGCCAGCAGCTCAGGGCGCTATGGCTACACCTTC	CASSSGRYGYTF
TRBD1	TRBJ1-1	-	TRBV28	TGTGCCAGCAGTCCCGGACAGGGGGCACTCACTGAAGCTTTCTTT	CASSPGQGALTEAFF
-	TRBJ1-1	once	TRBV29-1	TGCAGCGTTGCAAAATTCGACAGGATTGCGGAAGCTTTCTTT	CSVAKFDRIAEAFF
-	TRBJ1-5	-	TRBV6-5	TGTGCCAGCAGTTACTCGGGGGATAGCAATCAGCCCCAGCATTTT	CASSYSGDSNQPQHF
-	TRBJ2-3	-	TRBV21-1	TGTGCCGGGGCCTCCGGGACTAGCGGCAGGAGCACAGATACGCAGTATTTT	CAGASGTSGRSTDTQYF
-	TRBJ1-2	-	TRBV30	TGTGCCTTACAGGGTTTATTCGTCGGAGGCTACACCTTC	CALQGLFVGGYTF
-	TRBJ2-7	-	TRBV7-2	TGTGCCAGCAGCCTGATGCAGGGCTACGAGCAGTACTTC	CASSLMQGYEQYF
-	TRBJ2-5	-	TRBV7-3	TGTGCCAGCAGCTTAACGCACGGGGCAGGGTCCAAAGAGACCCAGTACTTC	CASSLTHGAGSKETQYF
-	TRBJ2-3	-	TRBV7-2	TGTGCCAGCAGCTTAAGTGGGGCAGATACGCAGTATTTT	CASSLSGADTQYF
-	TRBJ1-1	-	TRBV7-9	TGTGCCAGCAGCCTCGAAGGGGCGTCCACTGAAGCTTTCTTT	CASSLEGASTEAFF
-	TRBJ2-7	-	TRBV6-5	TGTGCCAGCAGGGGTTACGAGCAGTACTTC	CASRGYEQYF
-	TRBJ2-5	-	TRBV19	TGTGCCAGTAGTATAAAGGGCCGGGGGACCCAGTACTTC	CASSIKGRGTQYF
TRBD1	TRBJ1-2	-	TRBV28	TGTGCCAGCACCCCAGGACAGGCCTATGGCTACACCTTC	CASTPGQAYGYTF
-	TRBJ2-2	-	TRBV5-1	TGCGCCAGCAGCTTTAAAAACGAGGAAACCGGGGAGCTGTTTTTT	CASSFKNEETGELFF
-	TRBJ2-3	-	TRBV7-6	TGTGCCAGCAGCTTAGTTGGGCTCTACGATACGCAGTATTTT	CASSLVGLYDTQYF
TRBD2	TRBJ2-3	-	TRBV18	TGTGCCAGCTCACCGGGACTAGCGGGAGGGTCAGATACGCAGTATTTT	CASSPGLAGGSDTQYF
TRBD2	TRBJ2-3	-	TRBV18	TGTGCCAGCTCACCACCGGGAGGCGGGAGTACCGCAGATACGCAGTATTTT	CASSPPGGGSTADTQYF
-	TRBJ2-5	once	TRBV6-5	TGTGCCACCAGCTCCTCCAGGAATCTCCAAGAGACCCAGTACTTC	CATSSSRNLQETQYF
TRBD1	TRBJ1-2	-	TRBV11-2	TGTGCCAGCAGCTCAAACAGGGGGCGCCGAGGCTACACCTTC	CASSSNRGRRGYTF
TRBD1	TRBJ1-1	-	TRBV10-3	TGTGCCATCAGTGCCGGGACAGGGGGCCTCCGACGCACTGAAGCTTTCTTT	CAISAGTGGLRRTEAFF
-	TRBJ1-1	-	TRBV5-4	TGTGCCAGCAGCCGGGGTCGGGGAGAGGTTATGAACACTGAAGCTTTCTTT	CASSRGRGEVMNTEAFF
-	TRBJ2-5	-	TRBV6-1	TGTGCCAGCAATAGGCGGGACGCGGAGACCCAGTACTTC	CASNRRDAETQYF
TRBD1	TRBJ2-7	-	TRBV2	TGTGCCAGCAGGCCCCGGACAGGGTTGACCTACGAGCAGTACTTC	CASRPRTGLTYEQYF
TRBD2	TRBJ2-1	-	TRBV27	TGTGCCAGCAGTTTGGCTAGCGGGAGGAATGAGCAGTTCTTC	CASSLASGRNEQFF
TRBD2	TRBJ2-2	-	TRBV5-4	TGTGCCAGCAGCTTTCGGACTAGCGGGAACACCGGGGAGCTGTTTTTT	CASSFRTSGNTGELFF
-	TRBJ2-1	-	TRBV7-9	TGTGCCAGCAGCTATCAGTGGGAGTCCTACAATGAGCAGTTCTTC	CASSYQWESYNEQFF
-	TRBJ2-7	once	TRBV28	TGTGCCACAGATCCAGGGATTCGACAAGAATACGAGCAGTACTTC	CATDPGIRQEYEQYF
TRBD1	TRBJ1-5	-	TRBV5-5	TGTGCCAGCAGCTCGGACAGGAATAGCAATCAGCCCCAGCATTTT	CASSSDRNSNQPQHF
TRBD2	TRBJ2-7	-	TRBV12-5	TGTGCTAGTGTTCTCTCGCGGACTAGCGGAAACTACGAGCAGTACTTC	CASVLSRTSGNYEQYF
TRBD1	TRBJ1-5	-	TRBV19	TGTGCCAGCCGGGACAGCCGGAGGAGCAATCAGCCCCAGCATTTT	CASRDSRRSNQPQHF
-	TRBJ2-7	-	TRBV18	TGTGCCAGCTCCCCCCCCACCAGTAGCGGTTCCTACGAGCAGTACTTC	CASSPPTSSGSYEQYF
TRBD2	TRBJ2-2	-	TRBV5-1	TGCGCCAGCAGCTTGTATCTAGCGGCGAACACCGGGGAGCTGTTTTTT	CASSLYLAANTGELFF
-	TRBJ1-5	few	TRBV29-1	TGCAGCGTCGGGGGCAATCAGCCCCAGCATTTT	CSVGGNQPQHF
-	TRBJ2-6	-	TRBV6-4	TGTGCCAGCACCGACCAAGGGGGTGCTGGGGCCAACGTCCTGACTTTC	CASTDQGGAGANVLTF
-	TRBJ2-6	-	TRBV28	TGTGCCAGCAGCCCACGAAGGGAGAGCTCTGGGGCCAACGTCCTGACTTTC	CASSPRRESSGANVLTF
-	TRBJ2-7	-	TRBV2	TGTGCCAGCAGTGAGCGGGGAATGGGCGAGCAGTACTTC	CASSERGMGEQYF
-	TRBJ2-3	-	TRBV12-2	TGTGCAAGTCGCTGTTACAGGTCTAGCACAGATACGCAGTATTTT	CASRCYRSSTDTQYF
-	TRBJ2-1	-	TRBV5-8	TGTGCCAGCAGCTTGGCTGGGAGCTCCTACAATGAGCAGTTCTTC	CASSLAGSSYNEQFF
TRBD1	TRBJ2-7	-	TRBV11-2	TGTGCCAGCAGCCGGGGACAGAGGGGCGAGCAGTACTTC	CASSRGQRGEQYF
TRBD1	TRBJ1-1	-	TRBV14	TGTGCCAGCAGTTTAGCCTTGGGACAGGGCACTGAAGCTTTCTTT	CASSLALGQGTEAFF
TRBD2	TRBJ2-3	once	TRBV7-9	TGTGCCAGCAGCTTAGCAAAGCGGGGCGGGAGTTTTTCAGATACGCAGTATTTT	CASSLAKRGGSFSDTQYF